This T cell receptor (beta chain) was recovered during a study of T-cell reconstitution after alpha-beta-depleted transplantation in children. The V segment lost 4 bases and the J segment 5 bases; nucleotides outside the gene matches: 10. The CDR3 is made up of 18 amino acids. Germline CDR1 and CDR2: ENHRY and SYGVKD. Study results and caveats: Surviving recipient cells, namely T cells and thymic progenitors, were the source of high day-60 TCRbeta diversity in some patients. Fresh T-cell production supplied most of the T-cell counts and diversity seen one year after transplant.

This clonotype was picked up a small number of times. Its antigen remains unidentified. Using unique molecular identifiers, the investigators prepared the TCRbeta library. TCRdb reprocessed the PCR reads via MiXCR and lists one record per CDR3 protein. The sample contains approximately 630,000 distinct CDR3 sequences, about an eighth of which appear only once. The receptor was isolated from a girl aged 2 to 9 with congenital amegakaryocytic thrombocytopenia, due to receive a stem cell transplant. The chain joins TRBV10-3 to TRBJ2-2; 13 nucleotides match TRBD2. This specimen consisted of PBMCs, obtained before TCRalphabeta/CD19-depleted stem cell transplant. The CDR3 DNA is TGTGCCATCAGTGGGCCGGGACTAGCGGGACCCAGGACCGGGGAGCTGTTTTTT. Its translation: CAISGPGLAGPRTGELFF.